This is a list of T cell receptor beta chains from one sample in a study of blood T cells in healthy people across ages. TCRdb reprocessed the 5' RACE reads with MiXCR, giving one entry per CDR3 protein. The repertoire includes around 1.1 million distinct CDR3 sequences, 30% to 40% of them detected once, and about an eighth sits in the top ten. The sequencing input was blood. These receptors were taken from a man between 18 and 35 years old in good health. The CDR3 runs from the conserved cysteine through the conserved F or W. The D gene is left open where the match is weak. Not every row has a clone size; where given, it reads once, few, many or a size class.

TRBV6-1	TRBD1	TRBJ2-1	few	CASSAPLDRGGNEQFF	TGTGCCAGCAGTGCCCCATTAGACAGGGGAGGCAATGAGCAGTTCTTC
TRBV12-3/TRBV12-4	.	TRBJ1-6	.	CASRSPTSDSPLHF	TGTGCCAGCAGGTCCCCTACGTCAGATTCACCCCTCCACTTT
TRBV11-2	.	TRBJ1-4	.	CASSLGSEGEKLFF	TGTGCCAGCAGCTTAGGGAGCGAGGGTGAAAAACTGTTTTTT
TRBV7-2	.	TRBJ1-5	few	CASSLGQGPQSAQHF	TGTGCCAGCAGCTTAGGCCAGGGGCCCCAATCAGCCCAGCATTTT
TRBV9	TRBD1	TRBJ2-3	many	CASSPPWAGGANTDTQYF	TGTGCCAGCAGCCCCCCCTGGGCAGGGGGTGCAAACACAGATACGCAGTATTTT
TRBV5-1	.	TRBJ2-3	.	CASSLIPSTDTRYF	TGCGCCAGCAGCTTGATCCCCAGCACAGATACGCGGTATTTT
TRBV5-1	.	TRBJ1-6	once	CASSVSGGNSPLHF	TGCGCCAGCAGCGTGTCTGGCGGGAATTCACCCCTCCACTTT
TRBV7-2	.	TRBJ1-2	few	CASSLRAAHWGYTF	TGTGCCAGCAGCTTACGGGCAGCCCATTGGGGCTACACCTTC
TRBV13	TRBD1	TRBJ1-1	.	CASSFSGTGREAFF	TGTGCCAGCAGCTTTTCCGGGACAGGGAGGGAAGCTTTCTTT
TRBV11-2	TRBD1	TRBJ2-3	few	CASSPTPTGHDTQYF	TGTGCCAGCAGCCCGACCCCGACAGGGCATGATACGCAGTATTTT
TRBV7-2	TRBD1	TRBJ1-2	.	CASSSTGTGGYGYTF	TGTGCCAGCAGCTCGACTGGGACAGGGGGCTATGGCTACACCTTC
TRBV29-1	.	TRBJ1-2	.	CSVVDRGGYTF	TGCAGCGTTGTTGACAGAGGTGGCTACACCTTC
TRBV7-2	.	TRBJ2-5	few	CASSLPFKTQYF	TGTGCCAGCAGCTTACCGTTTAAAACCCAGTACTTC
TRBV29-1	TRBD1	TRBJ2-5	.	CSVTRAGGFETQYF	TGCAGCGTTACGAGGGCAGGGGGCTTTGAGACCCAGTACTTC
TRBV12-5	TRBD2	TRBJ2-5	.	CASAVTSYNEQYF	TGTGCTAGTGCCGTGACTAGCTACAATGAGCAGTACTTC
TRBV5-8	TRBD1	TRBJ1-4	.	CATLNPGQGNEKLFF	TGTGCCACCCTTAACCCGGGACAGGGAAATGAAAAACTGTTTTTT
TRBV7-2	TRBD2	TRBJ2-3	.	CASSIRVGGTPDTQYF	TGTGCCAGCAGCATCAGGGTGGGGGGGACGCCAGATACGCAGTATTTT
TRBV7-2	.	TRBJ1-2	.	CASSVGAAGYGYTF	TGTGCCAGCAGCGTAGGGGCAGCCGGCTATGGCTACACCTTC
TRBV5-1	.	TRBJ2-1	.	CASSLARGGNYNEQFF	TGCGCCAGCAGCTTGGCCAGGGGGGGGAACTACAATGAGCAGTTCTTC
TRBV7-2	TRBD1	TRBJ1-2	.	CASSLVQGYTTLSGYTF	TGTGCCAGCAGCTTAGTACAGGGGTATACCACCCTATCTGGCTACACCTTC
TRBV6-5	.	TRBJ1-5	few	CASRKALAKPQHF	TGTGCCAGCAGGAAGGCCCTTGCCAAGCCCCAGCATTTT
TRBV29-1	.	TRBJ2-7	.	CSVAGRREQYF	TGCAGCGTTGCCGGCAGGCGCGAGCAGTACTTC
TRBV29-1	.	TRBJ2-1	few	CSVEPLASPRVSYNEQFF	TGCAGCGTTGAACCACTTGCTAGCCCAAGAGTCTCCTACAATGAGCAGTTCTTC
TRBV5-6	TRBD2	TRBJ2-3	few	CASGSGTNRNTQYF	TGTGCCAGCGGCTCCGGGACTAATCGAAATACGCAGTATTTT
TRBV10-3	TRBD1	TRBJ1-4	few	CAIRKGQEAGEKLFF	TGTGCCATCAGGAAGGGACAGGAGGCGGGTGAAAAACTGTTTTTT
TRBV9	TRBD2	TRBJ2-3	few	CASSLTSDRTDTQYF	TGTGCCAGCAGTTTAACTAGCGATCGCACAGATACGCAGTATTTT
TRBV4-3	.	TRBJ1-5	few	CASSQARGGIWPQHF	TGCGCCAGCAGCCAAGCCCGGGGGGGGATTTGGCCCCAGCATTTT
TRBV7-2	TRBD2	TRBJ2-7	few	CASSFSGTSGTNVAYEQYF	TGTGCCAGCAGCTTTTCCGGGACTAGCGGGACTAACGTGGCCTACGAGCAGTACTTC
TRBV29-1	.	TRBJ1-2	many	CSGASRLGGYTF	TGCAGCGGTGCTTCTAGGTTGGGGGGCTACACCTTC
TRBV7-9	.	TRBJ1-4	.	CASSLQEGINEKLFF	TGTGCCAGCAGCTTACAGGAGGGGATTAATGAAAAACTGTTTTTT
TRBV7-2	TRBD1	TRBJ1-6	.	CASSLRDRSNSPLHF	TGTGCCAGCAGCCTGAGGGACAGGTCTAATTCACCCCTCCACTTT
TRBV25-1	.	TRBJ2-5	.	CASSDTAGPWETQYF	TGTGCCAGCAGTGATACGGCCGGACCTTGGGAGACCCAGTACTTC
TRBV27	TRBD1	TRBJ1-2	.	CASAQGGVYGYTF	TGTGCCAGCGCCCAGGGGGGTGTATATGGCTACACCTTC
TRBV2	.	TRBJ1-1	few	CASGQTNTEAFF	TGTGCCAGCGGACAGACGAACACTGAAGCTTTCTTT
TRBV6-2/TRBV6-3	.	TRBJ2-7	few	CASSYADYEQYF	TGTGCCAGCAGTTACGCCGATTACGAGCAGTACTTC
TRBV6-2/TRBV6-3	.	TRBJ1-4	few	CASSYSWTQDEKLFF	TGTGCCAGCAGTTACTCGTGGACACAGGATGAAAAACTGTTTTTT
TRBV9	.	TRBJ2-7	few	CASSVGGLGKYEQYF	TGTGCCAGCAGCGTAGGTGGTCTGGGAAAATACGAGCAGTACTTC
TRBV5-6	.	TRBJ2-5	few	CASSQTGRETQYF	TGTGCCAGCAGCCAGACAGGTCGAGAGACCCAGTACTTC
TRBV29-1	TRBD2	TRBJ2-3	.	CSGRGAGSDTQYF	TGCAGCGGGCGGGGGGCCGGGTCAGATACGCAGTATTTT
TRBV7-2	.	TRBJ2-3	.	CASSAQGRVGTDTQYF	TGTGCCAGCAGCGCACAGGGGAGGGTGGGCACAGATACGCAGTATTTT
TRBV12-3/TRBV12-4	.	TRBJ2-2	.	CASTSELRSVVLFF	TGTGCCAGCACCTCCGAGCTTCGGTCTGTGGTGCTGTTTTTT